This T cell receptor beta chain was identified in a study of blood T cell repertoires in COVID-19. TCRdb's copy holds only in-frame clones and misses some; the assay was immunoSEQ multiplex PCR. The sample yields around 170,000 clones, just over 85% seen once. V was cut by 2 bases and J by 5 bases, with 16 bases left in between. The CDR3 extends over 16 amino acids. The germline gives CDR1 LGHNA, CDR2 YSLEER. This TCR came from a man aged 45-65 years with active or convalescent COVID-19. The sample taken for sequencing was peripheral blood. J is TRBJ2-1 and V is TRBV4-3, with D maybe TRBD2 (5 bases). The CDR3 DNA follows: TGCGCCAGCAGCCAAAGCGGCCAGAACTTGGACAATGAGCAGTTCTTC. This codes for CASSQSGQNLDNEQFF.